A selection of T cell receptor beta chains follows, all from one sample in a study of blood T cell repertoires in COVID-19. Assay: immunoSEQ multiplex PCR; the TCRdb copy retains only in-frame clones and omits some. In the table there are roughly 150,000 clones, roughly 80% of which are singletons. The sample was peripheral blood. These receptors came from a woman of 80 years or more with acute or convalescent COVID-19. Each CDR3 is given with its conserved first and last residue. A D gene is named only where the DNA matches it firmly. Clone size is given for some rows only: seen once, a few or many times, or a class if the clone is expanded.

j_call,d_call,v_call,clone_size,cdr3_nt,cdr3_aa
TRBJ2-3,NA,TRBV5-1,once,TGCGCCAGCAGCTTGGCCCCATCAGGGGGGACAGATACGCAGTATTTT,CASSLAPSGGTDTQYF
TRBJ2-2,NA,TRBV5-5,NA,TGTGCCAGCGCCCGGGGGGCAGGGGGCGCAACCGGGGAGCTGTTTTTT,CASARGAGGATGELFF
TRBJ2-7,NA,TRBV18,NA,TGTGCCAGCTCACCGGGGAAGGACTATCTCTACGAGCAGTACTTC,CASSPGKDYLYEQYF
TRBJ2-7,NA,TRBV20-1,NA,TGCAGTGCTAGTCCCGGGGGTCAATCCTACGAGCAGTACTTC,CSASPGGQSYEQYF
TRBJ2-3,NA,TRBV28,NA,TGTGCCAGCAGTTACGAGGATACGCAGTATTTT,CASSYEDTQYF
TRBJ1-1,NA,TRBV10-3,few,TGTGCCATCAGTGAGTCGTTCAGGTCCACTGAAGCTTTCTTT,CAISESFRSTEAFF
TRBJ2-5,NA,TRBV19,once,TGTGCCAGTAGAGGGTCAGGGCAAGAGACCCAGTACTTC,CASRGSGQETQYF
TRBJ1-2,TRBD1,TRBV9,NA,TGTGCCAGCAGCGTAGGCCAGGGGGCTGCGGGCTACACCTTC,CASSVGQGAAGYTF
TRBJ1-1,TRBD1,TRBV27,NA,TGTGCCAGCAGTCCCACAGGGGACAGTGAAGCTTTCTTT,CASSPTGDSEAFF
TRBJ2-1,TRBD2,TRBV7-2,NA,TGTGCCAGCAGCCTACTAGCGGATAGCTACAATGAGCAGTTCTTC,CASSLLADSYNEQFF
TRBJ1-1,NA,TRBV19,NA,TGTGCCAGTAGTATAGGAGGAGTTGAAGCTTTCTTT,CASSIGGVEAFF
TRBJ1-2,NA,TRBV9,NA,TGTGCCAGCAGCGTACGGAGGGGCGATCCGGTCGACTATGGCTACACCTTC,CASSVRRGDPVDYGYTF
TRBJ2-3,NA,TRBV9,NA,TGTGCCAGCAGCGTAGGTAGCAGCGGCTCTAGCACAGATACGCAGTATTTT,CASSVGSSGSSTDTQYF
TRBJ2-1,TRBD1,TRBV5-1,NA,TGCGCCAGCAGCCACCGACAGGGGGCAAACGATGAGCAGTTCTTC,CASSHRQGANDEQFF
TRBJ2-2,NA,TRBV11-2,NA,TGTGCCAGCAGCCGACTGGCGAGGCTTACCGGGGAGCTGTTTTTT,CASSRLARLTGELFF
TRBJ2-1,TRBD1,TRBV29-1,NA,TGCAGCGTTGAAGACTGGACAGGGGGGATGAATGAGCAGTTCTTC,CSVEDWTGGMNEQFF
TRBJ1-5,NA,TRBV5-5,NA,TGTGCCAGCAGCTGGACACGAGACAATCAGCCCCAGCATTTT,CASSWTRDNQPQHF
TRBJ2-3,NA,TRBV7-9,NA,TGTGCCAGCAGCCCTGACACGGATACGCAGTATTTT,CASSPDTDTQYF
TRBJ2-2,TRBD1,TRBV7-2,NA,TGTGCCAGCAGCTCGGGGACAGGGACGAACACCGGGGAGCTGTTTTTT,CASSSGTGTNTGELFF
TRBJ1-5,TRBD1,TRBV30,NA,TGTGCCTGGAGGCGGCAGGGGGGCAATCAGCCCCAGCATTTT,CAWRRQGGNQPQHF
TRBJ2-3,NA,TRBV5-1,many,TGCGCCAGCAGCTTGTTCCCGTCAGATACGCAGTATTTT,CASSLFPSDTQYF
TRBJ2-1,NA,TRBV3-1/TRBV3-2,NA,TGTGCCAGCAGCCAAGATCAACTGAACTACAATGAGCAGTTCTTC,CASSQDQLNYNEQFF
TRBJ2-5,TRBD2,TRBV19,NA,TGTGCCAGTAGTACCCTAGGACTAGCGGGGACGTTAGGGACCCAGTACTTC,CASSTLGLAGTLGTQYF
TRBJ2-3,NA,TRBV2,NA,TGTGCCAGCACTGCCGGGAGCACAGATACGCAGTATTTT,CASTAGSTDTQYF
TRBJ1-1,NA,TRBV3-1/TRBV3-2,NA,TGTGCCAGCAGCCAGTACGGGGGGGGCGACACTGAAGCTTTCTTT,CASSQYGGGDTEAFF
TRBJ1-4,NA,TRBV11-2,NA,TGTGCCAGCAGCAGAAACACGTACCCTAATGAAAAACTGTTTTTT,CASSRNTYPNEKLFF
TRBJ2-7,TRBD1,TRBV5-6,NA,TGTGCCAGCAGCTTCGGACAGGGGGCGCGATACGAGCAGTACTTC,CASSFGQGARYEQYF
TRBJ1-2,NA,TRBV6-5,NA,TGTGCCAGCAGTTACTCTCGAGGGGGAAAATATGGCTACACCTTC,CASSYSRGGKYGYTF
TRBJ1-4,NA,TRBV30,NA,TGTGCCTGGAGTGTAGCAGGATTTAATGAAAAACTGTTTTTT,CAWSVAGFNEKLFF
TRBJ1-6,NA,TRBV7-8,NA,TGTGCCAGCAGCTTTTCTCCGACGGGGAGGGATTCACCCCTCCACTTT,CASSFSPTGRDSPLHF
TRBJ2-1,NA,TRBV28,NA,TGTGCCAGCAGTCCAGAGTACGGACAGTACAATGAGCAGTTCTTC,CASSPEYGQYNEQFF
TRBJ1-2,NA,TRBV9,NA,TGTGCCAGCAGCCCCAGAGGTGAACCCTATGGCTACACCTTC,CASSPRGEPYGYTF
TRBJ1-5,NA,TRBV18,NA,TGTGCCAGCTCACAGGGAGAAATGCAGCCCCAGCATTTT,CASSQGEMQPQHF
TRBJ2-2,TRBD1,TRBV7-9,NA,TGTGCCAGCAGCGTGTGGACAGGGAACACCGGGGAGCTGTTTTTT,CASSVWTGNTGELFF
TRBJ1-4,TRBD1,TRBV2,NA,TGTGCCAGCAGTGTCGAACAGGGGGCTAGGGAAAAACTGTTTTTT,CASSVEQGAREKLFF
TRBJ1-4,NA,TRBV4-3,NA,TGCGCCAGCAGCCTAACGGTTGCGGGGCTTGGTGAAAAACTGTTTTTT,CASSLTVAGLGEKLFF